Listed below are T cell receptor beta chains from one sample, sequenced in a study of tumor-infiltrating lymphocytes in primary liver carcinoma. A single record per CDR3 protein comes from TCRdb applying MiXCR to the multiplex PCR reads. The sample contains 100,000 or so distinct CDR3 sequences, approximately 70% of which appear only once. Sequences were obtained from liver tumor tissue from sampling region 2. The receptors were gathered from an older woman with primary liver carcinoma and hepatitis B virus infection. CDR3s include the opening cysteine and the closing phenylalanine or tryptophan.

J gene	V gene	CDR3 protein
TRBJ2-3	TRBV19	CASSRLAGDTKYF
TRBJ1-1	TRBV11-2	CASSLDKIQVALGEAFF
TRBJ2-1	TRBV11-2	CASSLEGREDNEQFF
TRBJ2-1	TRBV7-9	CASSLGGKAYNEQFF
TRBJ2-1	TRBV12-3/TRBV12-4	CASSFTGGANEQFF
TRBJ1-4	TRBV18	CARSPTPGLGMEKLFF
TRBJ2-5	TRBV6-6	CVSSSGGLAGEPGTQYF
TRBJ2-7	TRBV14	CASSQDRVGRREQYF
TRBJ2-7	TRBV5-1	CASSLVVSVGEQYF
TRBJ2-1	TRBV6-1	CGSTPGADYHEQFF
TRBJ1-3	TRBV12-3/TRBV12-4	CASRTKRGVVGKTIYF
TRBJ1-1	TRBV10-2	CARIRAQNTEAFF
TRBJ1-3	TRBV11-2	CASSLDGYSGDTIYF
TRBJ2-2	TRBV28	CASSLAYRVSGELFF
TRBJ1-2	TRBV6-5	CANSYSTVRRGYYGYTF
.	TRBV4-2	CASSQGTSGRGTEQYF
TRBJ2-1	TRBV2	CASSENGGTEQFF
TRBJ2-7	TRBV29-1	CSAQGSPYEQYF
TRBJ2-3	TRBV10-3	CVKTGTSGSGISTDTQYF
TRBJ2-2	TRBV7-9	CASSLGTNTGELFF
TRBJ2-1	TRBV9	CASSLAGGRFHVQFF
TRBJ1-6	TRBV12-3/TRBV12-4	CASSLGGRYSPLHF
TRBJ2-1	TRBV7-8	CANSLGRSNEQFF
TRBJ2-1	TRBV7-8	CASSSVFGVWDGKFF
TRBJ2-1	TRBV11-2	CASSYGTSEGYNGQFF
TRBJ2-7	TRBV28	CASSLGLAGQVRLRWYF
TRBJ2-1	TRBV7-3	CASSLNPAYNGQFF
TRBJ2-7	TRBV6-5	CASSYAGTSGSGAYGQYF
TRBJ1-5	TRBV4-1	CAGSRTTGVNSNQSQHF
TRBJ2-7	TRBV5-1	CASSLTSGTYEQYF
TRBJ1-5	TRBV7-9	CASGLGGGADQPQHF
TRBJ2-7	TRBV5-1	CASSLDSQAYEQYF
TRBJ1-5	TRBV6-2/TRBV6-3	CASRIPGTGSNQPQHF
TRBJ2-1	TRBV20-1	CSAAPPGTGYYNEQFF
TRBJ1-1	TRBV28	CASSFSSDLNTEAFF
TRBJ1-1	TRBV28	CASSLRGGRGGTEAFF
TRBJ1-4	TRBV16	CASSPGYPNEKLFF
TRBJ1-2	TRBV6-5	CASSWTGGQSGGYTF
TRBJ2-2	TRBV6-1	CASSIGCITGELFF